This TCR beta chain comes out of a study of CD8+CD57+ T cells in acquired aplastic anemia. Study results and limitations: Patients and controls were not found to differ significantly in CD8+ Simpson's diversity.

TCR beta VDJ combinations and CDR3 sequences were profiled from genomic DNA. TCRdb re-analysed the reads in MiXCR, keeping a single row per CDR3 protein. The table records approximately 180,000 distinct CDR3 sequences, roughly 65% of them present only once. The sequenced patients had an expansion of CD8+CD57+ cells seen by flow cytometry. This clonotype was observed a few times. The antigen remains unidentified. Germline V gives CDR1 MNHEY, CDR2 SVGAGI. The CDR3 runs 14 residues. V shed 5 bases and J 5 bases; nucleotides not matched to a gene: 7. The sequencing input was sorted CD4+, CD8+, or CD8+CD57+ T cells (not recorded which) from PBMCs. This receptor was obtained from a human donor with aplastic anemia. The chain joins TRBV6-5 to TRBJ2-7, with TRBD1 matching 9 bases. Here the CDR3 reads CASSPGTGIHEQYF. CDR3 sequence (DNA): TGTGCCAGCAGTCCCGGGACAGGGATCCACGAGCAGTACTTC.